This TCR beta chain was found in a study of cytomegalovirus exposure and HLA in healthy donors (TCRdb year 2017). A note on the overall study: An earlier analysis of several hundred of the donors reported roughly 270 Gb of sequence data and 120 million or so unique TCR beta sequences from roughly 180 million T cells. All discovery cohort repertoires had been generated on a single sequencing platform. The study combined high-throughput TCR immunosequencing, statistical association of individual TCRs with disease status, and machine learning to predict cytomegalovirus infection status. An early release covering 550 to 700 HLA-typed donors comprised approximately 300 gigabases of sequencing data and about 90 million unique TCR sequences. Both class I and class II loci were covered by HLA typing, at four-digit resolution. Across under 500 genotyped donors of the cohort, an average of about 240,000 unique TCR beta nucleotide sequences per donor were sequenced, and 15% to 20% of those sequences were non-productive. The T cell repertoires of 666 subjects were profiled by immunosequencing and related to cytomegalovirus serostatus. To decide whether each TCR beta V gene segment behaved as functional or pseudogenic, an earlier analysis of approximately 590 of the donors relied on high-throughput TCR beta sequencing. The number of typed donors differed by locus: about 629-640 for A, B, C, DRB1 and DQB1; some 500 for DQA1; over 600 for DPA1; and 400 to 480 for DPB1. Five DR-DQ haplotypes were treated as single units for association and clustering because of strong linkage in the cohort. The aim of the study was to test whether cataloging public T cell receptors could identify signatures of past pathogen exposure. A later analysis re-analyzed previously published TCR beta repertoires from roughly 630 donors and added high-resolution HLA genotyping to study TCR occurrence patterns. Rather than using new phenotypic data, the later analysis identified candidate immune exposures from TCR beta sequences and from how often those sequences occurred across donors. A later genetic analysis used genome-wide SNP genotypes for about three fifths of the 666 donors, treating that subset as a discovery cohort. Of the 300 to 400 genotyped donors, 81% fell in the genetic ancestry cluster associated with self-reported Caucasian donors. In addition to the first cohort of roughly 670 subjects, a separate validation cohort of 100 to 150 different subjects was used. Donor age, sex, ethnicity and CMV serostatus were compiled alongside the repertoire data.

In total, around 600 healthy bone marrow donors made up the cohort. All cohort members were sampled while nominally healthy, although unrecorded immune exposures were likely present. The donor tested CMV seropositive, placing the donor among the roughly 300 seropositive members of the cohort. Every donor gave a peripheral blood sample, and the peripheral blood mononuclear cells from that sample were used for TCR beta sequencing. The Qiagen DNeasy Blood Extraction Kit was used to extract genomic DNA from the blood cell samples. CDR1 and CDR2, looked up from the germline V gene (reference sequence), are SEHNR and FQNEAQ. The CDR3, cysteine through phenylalanine, is 15 amino acids long. Of all the DNA, just the CDR3 is kept, 45 bases in frame from base 1. For this chain, trimming is 5 bases at the V end and 2 bases at the J end, and the number of junction bases without a gene match is 5. Turning to this clone: Its antigen remains undetermined. Base qualities are not at hand, and no much larger clone is one base apart.

Broad study findings and their caveats: A later genetic analysis associated a missense DCLRE1C variant with V-gene and J-gene trimming of TCR beta chains, and an independent cohort replicated the association. In a later analysis, 16,951 TCR beta sequences were associated with specific HLA alleles at a false discovery rate of 0.05. A group of highly shared sequence variants was considered likely to be a technical artifact of the sequencing pipeline. A further reported finding was that TCR beta sequences accurately predicted the HLA-A and HLA-B alleles for most subjects in the first cohort. In both the original and validation cohorts, the classifier was reported to diagnose cytomegalovirus status with high specificity and sensitivity. Because HLA typing was unavailable for some donors at each locus, only the typed subset was used in association tests. In a later analysis, several top co-occurrence clusters were reported to appear linked to parvovirus B19, influenza, CMV and Epstein-Barr virus. In a later analysis, most CMV-associated TCR beta chains were found to appear HLA-restricted, with HLA associations seemingly driven largely by CMV exposure. Most TCR sequences were observed very rarely across donors, whereas some public TCRs were present in many individuals. When HLA alleles, especially DR and DQ, strongly co-occurred, TCR associations were difficult to assign to individual alleles. According to the authors, the approach could potentially be generalized to other disease states and immunological phenotypes. Because counts were too low, about 18 rarely observed V segments, including chromosome 9 orphons, were excluded from the earlier analysis of 587 of the donors. Because the 87-base-pair reads could not distinguish some IMGT-functional V segments, including TRBV6-2 and TRBV6-3, those segments were excluded. This cohort had only TCR beta chains sequenced, and the lack of alpha or paired-chain data limited which features could be detected. The study gave a list of 150 to 200 TCR beta chains associated with cytomegalovirus. A few of the identified cytomegalovirus-associated TCR beta chains were confirmed in vitro to be specific for cytomegalovirus antigens. Sequencing depth was assumed to be roughly uniform across donors in the presence/absence analyses, though that assumption may not hold. CMV serostatus was the only immune exposure information available for the cohort. Broadly in line with IMGT annotations, most TCR beta V segments showed up in productive rearrangements about 90% or about 30% of the time in an earlier analysis of several hundred of the donors. In a later analysis, the rate of TCR association differed among HLA loci, with DRB1 alleles having the most associated TCRs and HLA-C alleles having the fewest. Linkage disequilibrium might explain the correlated functional status among segregating V segments, but an unknown experimental factor could not be ruled out. In a later analysis, HLA-associated TCR beta chains were found to be more clonally expanded and to have lower generation probabilities than equally common non-associated chains. Compared with the approximately 600-donor mean, donors in an Asian-associated ancestry cluster had fewer N-insertions in productive TCRs, according to a later genetic analysis.

The protocol used for the library was the immunoSEQ multiplex PCR assay. A mixture of 60 forward primers for TCR Vbeta segments and 13 reverse primers for TCR Jbeta segments was used in the multiplex PCR. A multiplex PCR assay on genomic DNA amplified the CDR3 region of rearranged TCR beta genes. The amplified TCR beta libraries were sequenced on the Illumina HiSeq System as 87-base-pair reads. Per the original workflow: A later analysis counted some 74 million unique TCR beta chains across the 666 repertoires, and 9.5 million to 11 million of these chains were shared by at least two donors. To remove PCR and sequencing errors, raw reads were error-corrected and collapsed into unique sequences using a nearest-neighbor algorithm that merged closely related sequences. V, D and J gene segments were assigned by aligning CDR3 sequences to IMGT reference sequences. For a sequence to be retained, a match of at least six nucleotides to both a V gene segment and a J gene segment was required. Rearrangements were classified as productive when the CDR3 lacked stop codons and remained in frame with V and J, and all other rearrangements were classified as non-productive. CDR3 was defined by IMGT convention, running from the second conserved V-encoded cysteine to the conserved J-encoded phenylalanine. The earlier analysis of roughly 590 of the donors excluded sequences that lacked an unambiguous match to a single V gene segment. An earlier analysis of some 500 of the donors classified V segments as functional when productive rearrangements were above 56.7% and as segregating when the standard deviation between donors was above 5%. A statistical classification framework was built for diagnosing cytomegalovirus status from the catalog of TCR beta chain sequences. In a later analysis, TCR nucleotide sequences were compared against IMGT/GENE-DB human TR gene sequences so that V and J genes could be assigned. In a later analysis, CDR3 sequences and most-parsimonious VDJ recombination scenarios were assigned using the TCRdist pipeline. In a later analysis, each TCR beta chain was defined by its CDR3 amino acid sequence together with its V-gene family, and reads without a unique V-gene family were excluded. In a later analysis, 450 to 600 highly shared, low-generation-probability nucleotide sequences were removed to address suspected cross-contamination and a sequencing artifact. A later analysis calculated a clonal expansion index for each public chain from normalized within-repertoire ranks of inferred template counts. In a later analysis, generation probabilities were computed using a VDJ recombination model fitted to out-of-frame rearrangements, and the results were checked against IGoR. In a later analysis, TCR-TCR, TCR-HLA and TCR-CMV co-occurrence was scored with hypergeometric tests, and a repertoire-size bias correction was applied to TCR pairs. False discovery rates were estimated in a later analysis by permuting HLA or CMV assignments 20 times. In a later analysis, co-occurring TCRs were grouped using DBSCAN, and TCRdist sequence similarity was added for clustering within HLA-allele-positive subsets. Repertoires with fewer than 30,000 or more than 120,000 public chains, plus five repertoires with anomalous nucleotide sharing, were excluded from co-occurrence clustering. As stored in TCRdb, this immuneACCESS dataset retains in-frame rearrangements with V and J assigned. A fraction of the clones does not appear; measured against another copy, unresolved V genes explain less than half of the discrepancy, and the remainder lacks a known reason. From that table come the V and J calls and clone size; the DNA was used to work out D and trimming. In all, the sample holds roughly 150,000 clones, and around 65% of those were seen once. Together, the top ten hold 2.5% to 3.5% of the sample.

Sequencing input: PBMCs. This clonotype originated in a woman aged 30 to 39 in good health and CMV-seropositive. The chain employs TRBV7-9 and TRBJ1-3; the central 8 bases match TRBD1. The CDR3 region has the sequence CASSKTGEAGNTIYF. In nucleotides, the sequence is TGTGCCAGCAGCAAGACAGGGGAAGCTGGAAACACCATATATTTT.